These 17 T cell receptor beta chains originate from one sample sequenced in a study of blood T cell repertoires in COVID-19. Clones were read by immunoSEQ multiplex PCR, and TCRdb kept only the in-frame ones, dropping some. The sample has tens of thousands of clones; around 81% are singletons. Sequencing was performed on peripheral blood. These TCRs come from a man older than 75 with acute or convalescent COVID-19.

Written as DNA, the CDR3 is TGCGCCAGCAGCTTGGCCGCCGGGAGCTCCTACAATGAGCAGTTCTTC. This translates into CASSLAAGSSYNEQFF. The chain employs TRBV5-1 and TRBJ2-1, with a weak D call TRBD2 (6 bases). Deletions cut 0 bases from V and 0 bases from J, with 10 bases between. The V gene's germline CDR1 is SGHRS and CDR2 YFSETQ. The CDR3 spans 16 residues.

The chain recombines TRBV11-2 with TRBJ1-3; 7 bases align to TRBD1. V was pared by 6 bases and J by 2 bases, with 7 bases of the junction left unmatched. Germline V gene sequence: CDR1 SGHAT, CDR2 FQNNGV. The CDR3 has 15 residues. In DNA form, the CDR3 reads TGTGCCAGCAGTTATATAACAGGGGCTGGAAACACCATATATTTT. The encoded protein is CASSYITGAGNTIYF.

The CDR3 protein is CSASPIALSSYNEQFF. As DNA, the CDR3 is TGCAGTGCTAGTCCCATAGCGCTAAGCTCCTACAATGAGCAGTTCTTC. This chain uses TRBV20-1 with TRBJ2-1; maybe TRBD2 (5 bases). Germline values: CDR1 DFQATT, CDR2 SNEGSKA (reference sequence). V was trimmed by 3 bases and J by 0 bases, leaving 15 bases between them. The CDR3 sequence is 16 residues long.

This chain uses TRBV5-1 with TRBJ1-2, with 7 positions matching TRBD1. The trim removed 5 bases at V and 0 bases at J, leaving 7 bases unmatched. This CDR3 has 15 residues. Germline V CDR1 and CDR2: SGHRS, YFSETQ. CDR3 DNA sequence: TGCGCCAGCAGACCGGGACAGACTACTAACTATGGCTACACCTTC. Its protein is CASRPGQTTNYGYTF.

This rearrangement joins TRBV28 to TRBJ2-3, with TRBD2 matching over 12 bases. This CDR3 has 17 amino acids. From germline, CDR1 is MDHEN and CDR2 SYDVKM. V gave up 4 bases and J gave up 5 bases; unmatched junction bases: 10. For the CDR3, the DNA is TGTGCCAGCAGTTATTGGTCTAGCGGGAGGGCCGGAGATACGCAGTATTTT. It is translated as CASSYWSSGRAGDTQYF.

The gene calls are TRBV3-1 (or the pseudogene TRBV3-2) and TRBJ1-6, with 10 bases identical to TRBD1. The ends lost 2 bases at V and 8 bases at J; junction bases unmatched: 6. Germline V gives CDR1 LGHDT, CDR2 YNNKEL (reference sequence). The CDR3 extends over 16 amino acids. The CDR3 loop is CASSQPSGTGDSPLHF. DNA of the CDR3: TGTGCCAGCAGCCAACCCTCCGGGACAGGGGATTCACCCCTCCACTTT.

V and J are TRBV5-6 and TRBJ1-1; D perhaps matches TRBD1 (5 bases). Trimming stripped 0 bases from V and 10 bases from J, with 10 bases between. This CDR3 comprises 12 residues. Germline assignment: CDR1 SGHDT and CDR2 YYEEEE. DNA of the CDR3: TGTGCCAGCAGCTTGGCCCGGAGGGGAGCTTTCTTT. It encodes CASSLARRGAFF. The full variable domain, completed using reference TRBV5-6 and TRBJ1-1, is DAGVTQSPTHLIKTRGQQVTLRCSPKSGHDTVSWYQQALGQGPQFIFQYYEEEERQRGNFPDRFSGHQFPNYSSELNVNALLLGDSALYLCASSLARRGAFFGQGTRLTVV.

This chain uses TRBV12-5 with TRBJ2-7; 12 bases are shared with TRBD2. Germline CDR1 reads LGHNT; CDR2 reads FRNRAP. J was trimmed by 0 bases and V by 5 bases; bases with no gene match: 5. The CDR3 consists of 16 residues. CDR3 sequence: CASGTRTSGNSYEQYF. In DNA form, the CDR3 reads TGTGCTAGTGGTACTAGGACTAGCGGGAACTCCTACGAGCAGTACTTC.

Only a few counts were recorded for this clone. This chain uses TRBV2 with TRBJ1-4, with TRBD1 matching over 8 bases. Trimming cost V 7 bases and J 7 bases; bases outside gene matches: 11. Germline CDR1 reads SNHLY; CDR2 reads FYNNEI. The CDR3 covers 15 residues. CDR3 nucleotide sequence: TGTGCCAGCAAACCCCCTAGGACAGGGCCTGAAAAACTGTTTTTT. Translating gives CASKPPRTGPEKLFF.

This clone appeared once. This sequence joins TRBV5-1 and TRBJ1-1; D uncertain. Trimming took 3 bases from V and 0 from J, leaving 9 bases between them. Germline CDR1 is SGHRS and CDR2 is YFSETQ. This CDR3 region has 14 residues. The CDR3 DNA reads as TGCGCCAGCAGCTCCGGACTGATGAACACTGAAGCTTTCTTT. The encoded protein is CASSSGLMNTEAFF.

The chain has TRBV2 and TRBJ1-2, with a weak D call TRBD1 (6 bases). Trimming stripped 6 bases from V and 7 bases from J, with 18 bases between. This CDR3 spans 14 amino acids. Germline loops: CDR1 SNHLY, CDR2 FYNNEI. The CDR3 loop reads CASRREGVGGGYTF. The CDR3 nucleotides are TGTGCCAGCAGGAGAGAGGGGGTAGGGGGTGGCTACACCTTC.

This clone was counted only a few times. This chain links TRBV5-1 with TRBJ1-2; 9 nucleotides align to TRBD1. Germline lookup yields CDR1 SGHRS and CDR2 YFSETQ. The trim removed 0 bases at V and 7 bases at J, leaving 4 bases unmatched. The CDR3 sequence is 14 residues long. CDR3 DNA: TGCGCCAGCAGCTTGGTACAGGGGGCCTTTGGCTACACCTTC. As protein: CASSLVQGAFGYTF.

This clone was counted only a few times. This chain links TRBV3-1 (or the pseudogene TRBV3-2) with TRBJ2-2; weak D call: TRBD2 (6 bases). The CDR3 extends over 15 amino acids. V was trimmed by 2 bases and J by 7 bases, leaving 14 bases between them. Germline lookup yields CDR1 LGHDT and CDR2 YNNKEL (reference sequence). CDR3 sequence: CASSQRNGGYGELFF. The CDR3 DNA sequence: TGTGCCAGCAGCCAAAGAAATGGGGGGTACGGGGAGCTGTTTTTT.

The chain uses TRBV10-3 and TRBJ1-2; 9 positions match TRBD1. The trim removed 6 bases at V and 6 bases at J, leaving 5 bases unmatched. This CDR3 comprises 13 residues. CDR1 is ENHRY and CDR2 is SYGVKD in the germline V gene. CDR3 bases: TGTGCCATCAGAAGGACAGGGGAGAATGGCTACACCTTC. Its translation: CAIRRTGENGYTF.

V is TRBV5-4 and J is TRBJ2-3; 9 positions match TRBD2. This CDR3 is built from 16 residues. Trimming removed 1 base from V and 5 bases from J; junction bases left unmatched: 8. Germline assignment: CDR1 SGHNT and CDR2 YYREEE (reference sequence). The CDR3 sequence is CASSLRLAGVGDTQYF. CDR3 DNA: TGTGCCAGCAGCTTGAGATTAGCGGGAGTAGGAGATACGCAGTATTTT.

The CDR3 sequence: CASSQRIDRYPYEQYF. The CDR3 DNA reads as TGTGCCAGCAGCCAGAGGATTGACAGGTACCCCTACGAGCAGTACTTC. This rearrangement joins TRBV14 to TRBJ2-7; TRBD1 might be the D (6 bases). The CDR3 covers 16 residues. In germline, CDR1 is SGHDN, CDR2 FVKESK. Trimming shortened V by 3 bases and J by 2 bases, and 17 bases separated the two germline ends.

The gene calls are TRBV6-2 or TRBV6-3 and TRBJ2-7; 10 bases are shared with TRBD2. The CDR3 sequence is 17 residues long. Germline lookup yields CDR1 MNHEY and CDR2 SVGEGT. With 5 bases clipped from V and 1 base from J, the junction kept 11 bases outside the gene matches. In nucleotides, the CDR3 is TGTGCCAGCAGTCCCTCGTTACCGGGACTAGCGTCCTACGAGCAGTACTTC. It is translated as CASSPSLPGLASYEQYF.